This T cell receptor (beta chain) derives from a study of metastatic and nonmetastatic thyroid tumors. Study-wide context: Repertoire comparisons spanned blood and tumor or nodule tissue from malignant and benign thyroid patients.

MiXCR reprocessed the PCR reads for TCRdb. The data show approximately 7,400 clones, around 34% seen once. None of the patients had undergone any treatment ahead of thyroid surgery. V lost 1 base and J lost 0; bases outside the gene matches: 12. CDR3 length: 18 residues. CDR1 DFQATT and CDR2 SNEGSKA come from the germline V gene (reference sequence). What was sequenced was adjacent normal tissue. The clonotype originates from a female donor with papillary thyroid cancer or a benign thyroid nodule (not recorded which). Some clones in this sample may be carry-over from other donors' samples. This chain links TRBV20-1 with TRBJ1-3, with 7 bases matching TRBD1. CDR3 DNA: TGCAGTGCTAGAGTGAAAGTTAGTAGGGGGCTCTCTGGAAACACCATATATTTT. It translates to CSARVKVSRGLSGNTIYF.